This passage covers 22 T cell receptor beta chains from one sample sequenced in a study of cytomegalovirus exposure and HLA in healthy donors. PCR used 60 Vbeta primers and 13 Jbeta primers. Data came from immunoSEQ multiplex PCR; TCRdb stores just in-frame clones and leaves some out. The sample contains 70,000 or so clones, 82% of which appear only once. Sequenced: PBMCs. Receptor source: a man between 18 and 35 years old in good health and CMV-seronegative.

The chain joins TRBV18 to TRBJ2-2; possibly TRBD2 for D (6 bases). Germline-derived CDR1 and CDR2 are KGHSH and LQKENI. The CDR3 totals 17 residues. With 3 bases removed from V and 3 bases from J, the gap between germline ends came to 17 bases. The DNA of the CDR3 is TGTGCCAGCTCACCCCGGTTCCGGGGAGGCGACACCGGGGAGCTGTTTTTT. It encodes CASSPRFRGGDTGELFF.

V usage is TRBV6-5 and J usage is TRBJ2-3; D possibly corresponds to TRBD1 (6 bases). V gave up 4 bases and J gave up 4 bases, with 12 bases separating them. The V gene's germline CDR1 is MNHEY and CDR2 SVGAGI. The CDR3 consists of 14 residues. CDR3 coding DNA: TGTGCCAGCAGTTTGACAGGTCTGGCAGATACGCAGTATTTT. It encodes CASSLTGLADTQYF.

Written as DNA, the CDR3 is TGTGCCAGCAGCTTAGTAGCGGGACTGAGCTACGAGCAGTACTTC. Translated: CASSLVAGLSYEQYF. This rearrangement joins TRBV7-8 to TRBJ2-7, with TRBD2 identical over 8 bases. This CDR3 spans 15 amino acids. CDR1 is SGHVS and CDR2 is FQNEAQ in the germline V gene. V trimming: 1 base; J trimming: 3 bases; junction bases outside the gene matches: 5.

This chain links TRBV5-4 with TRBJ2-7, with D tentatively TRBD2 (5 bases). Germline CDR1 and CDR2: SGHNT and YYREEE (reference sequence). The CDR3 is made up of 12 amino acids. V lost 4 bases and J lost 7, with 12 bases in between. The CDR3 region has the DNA TGTGCCAGCAGCCCGATCGGCGGGGAGCAGTACTTC. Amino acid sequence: CASSPIGGEQYF.

Here the CDR3 reads CASSLGPGQIIYEQYF. The CDR3 nucleotides are TGTGCCAGCAGTTTGGGTCCGGGACAGATAATCTACGAGCAGTACTTC. This chain uses TRBV28 with TRBJ2-7; the match to TRBD1 covers 7 bases. This CDR3 spans 16 amino acids. The V segment lost 3 bases and the J segment 3 bases; nucleotides outside the gene matches: 11. The V gene's germline CDR1 is MDHEN and CDR2 SYDVKM.

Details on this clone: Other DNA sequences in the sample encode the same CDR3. The CDR3: CAWSTGGLYNSPLHF. The CDR3 DNA reads as TGTGCCTGGAGTACCGGGGGGCTGTATAATTCACCCCTCCACTTT. V and J are TRBV30 and TRBJ1-6; tentatively, D is TRBD1 (6 bases). Germline V gene data show CDR1 as GTSNPN and CDR2 as SVGIG (reference sequence). The CDR3 has 15 residues. V lost 2 bases to trimming and J lost 4 bases, with 12 bases between them. The whole variable domain, remainder taken from reference TRBV30 and TRBJ1-6, is SQTIHQWPATLVQPVGSPLSLECTVEGTSNPNLYWYRQAAGRGLQLLFYSVGIGQISSEVPQNLSASRPQDRQFILSSKKLLLSDSGFYLCAWSTGGLYNSPLHFGNGTRLTVT.

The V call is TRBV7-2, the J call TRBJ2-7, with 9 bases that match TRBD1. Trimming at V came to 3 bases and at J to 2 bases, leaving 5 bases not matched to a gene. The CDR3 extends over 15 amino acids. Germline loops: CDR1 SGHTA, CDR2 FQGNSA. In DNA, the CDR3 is TGTGCCAGCAGCTTTACAGGGGGCGACACCTACGAGCAGTACTTC. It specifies CASSFTGGDTYEQYF.

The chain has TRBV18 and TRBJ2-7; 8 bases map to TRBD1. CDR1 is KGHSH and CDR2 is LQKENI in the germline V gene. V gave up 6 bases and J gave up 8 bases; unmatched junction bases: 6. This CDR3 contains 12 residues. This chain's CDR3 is CASSPGQGQQYF. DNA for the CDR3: TGTGCCAGCTCTCCCGGACAGGGCCAGCAGTACTTC.

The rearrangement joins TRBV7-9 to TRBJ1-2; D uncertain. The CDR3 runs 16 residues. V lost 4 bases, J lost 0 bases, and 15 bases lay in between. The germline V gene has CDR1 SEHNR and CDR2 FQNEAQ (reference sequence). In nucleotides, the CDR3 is TGTGCCAGCAGCTGGGGAGCGCCAAGAACTAACTATGGCTACACCTTC. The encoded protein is CASSWGAPRTNYGYTF.

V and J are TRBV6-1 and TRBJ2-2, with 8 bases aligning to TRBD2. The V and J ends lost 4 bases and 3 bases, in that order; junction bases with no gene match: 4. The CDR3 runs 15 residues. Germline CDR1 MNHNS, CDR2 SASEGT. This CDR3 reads CASSGEREYTGELFF. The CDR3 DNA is TGTGCCAGCAGTGGGGAGCGGGAGTACACCGGGGAGCTGTTTTTT.

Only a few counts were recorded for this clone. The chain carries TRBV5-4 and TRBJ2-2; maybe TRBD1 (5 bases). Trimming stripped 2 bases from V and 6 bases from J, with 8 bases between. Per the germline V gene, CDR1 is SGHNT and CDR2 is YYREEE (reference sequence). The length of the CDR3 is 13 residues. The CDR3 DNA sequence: TGTGCCAGCAGCTTAAGGGGTTCCGGGGAGCTGTTTTTT. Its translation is CASSLRGSGELFF.

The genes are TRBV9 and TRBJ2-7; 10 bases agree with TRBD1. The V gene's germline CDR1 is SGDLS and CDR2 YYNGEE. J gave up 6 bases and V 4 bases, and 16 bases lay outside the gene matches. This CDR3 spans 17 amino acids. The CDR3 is CASSPQTGGGPGGEQYF. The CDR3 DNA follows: TGTGCCAGCAGCCCCCAGACAGGGGGCGGCCCCGGGGGCGAGCAGTACTTC.

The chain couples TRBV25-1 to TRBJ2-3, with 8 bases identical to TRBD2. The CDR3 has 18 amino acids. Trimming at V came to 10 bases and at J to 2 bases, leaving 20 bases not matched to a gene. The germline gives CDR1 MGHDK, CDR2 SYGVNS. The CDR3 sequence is CAILLADQPEYYTDTQYF. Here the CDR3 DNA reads TGTGCCATCCTACTAGCGGATCAACCAGAGTACTACACAGATACGCAGTATTTT.

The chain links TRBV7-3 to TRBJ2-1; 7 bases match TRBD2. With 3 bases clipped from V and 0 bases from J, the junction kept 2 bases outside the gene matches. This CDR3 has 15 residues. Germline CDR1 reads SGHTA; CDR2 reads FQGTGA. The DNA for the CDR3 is TGTGCCAGCAGCTTCGGGGGGAGCTCCTACAATGAGCAGTTCTTC. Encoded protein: CASSFGGSSYNEQFF.

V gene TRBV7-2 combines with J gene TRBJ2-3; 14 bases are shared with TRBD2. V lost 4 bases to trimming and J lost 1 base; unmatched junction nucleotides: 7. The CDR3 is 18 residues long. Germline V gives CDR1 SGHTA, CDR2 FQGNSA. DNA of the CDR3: TGTGCCAGCAGCTCCGGGACTAGCGGGAGTAAAGGCACAGATACGCAGTATTTT. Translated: CASSSGTSGSKGTDTQYF.

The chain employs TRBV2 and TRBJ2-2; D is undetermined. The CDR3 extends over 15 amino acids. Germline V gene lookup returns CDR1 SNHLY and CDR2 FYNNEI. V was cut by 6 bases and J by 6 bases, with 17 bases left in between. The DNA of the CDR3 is TGTGCCAGCAGCGTCGAGCTGCGTTTTTCCGGGGAGCTGTTTTTT. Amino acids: CASSVELRFSGELFF.

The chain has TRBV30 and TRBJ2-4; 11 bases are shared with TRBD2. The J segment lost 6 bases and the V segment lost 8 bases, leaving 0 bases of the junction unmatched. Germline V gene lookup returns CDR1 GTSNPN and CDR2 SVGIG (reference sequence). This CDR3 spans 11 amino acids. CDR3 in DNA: TGTGCCGGGACTAGCGGAAACATTCAGTACTTC. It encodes CAGTSGNIQYF.

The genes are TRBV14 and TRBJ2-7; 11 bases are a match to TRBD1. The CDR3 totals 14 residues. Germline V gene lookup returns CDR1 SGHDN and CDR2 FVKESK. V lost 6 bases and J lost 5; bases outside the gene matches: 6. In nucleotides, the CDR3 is TGTGCCAGCAGTCGGACAGGGGGCTACCACGAGCAGTACTTC. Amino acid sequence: CASSRTGGYHEQYF.

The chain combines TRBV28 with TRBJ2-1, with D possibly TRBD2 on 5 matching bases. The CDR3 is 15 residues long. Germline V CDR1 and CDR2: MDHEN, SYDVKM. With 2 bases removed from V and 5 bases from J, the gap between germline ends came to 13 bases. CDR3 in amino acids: CASSLAGGPHNEQFF. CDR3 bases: TGTGCCAGCAGTTTAGCCGGAGGACCTCACAATGAGCAGTTCTTC.

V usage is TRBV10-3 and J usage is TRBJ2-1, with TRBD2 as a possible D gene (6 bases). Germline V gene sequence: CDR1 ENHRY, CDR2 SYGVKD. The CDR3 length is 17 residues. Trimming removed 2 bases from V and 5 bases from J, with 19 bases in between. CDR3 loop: CAISERTRGNSDNEQFF. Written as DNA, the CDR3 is TGTGCCATCAGTGAGCGCACACGGGGGAATAGTGACAATGAGCAGTTCTTC.

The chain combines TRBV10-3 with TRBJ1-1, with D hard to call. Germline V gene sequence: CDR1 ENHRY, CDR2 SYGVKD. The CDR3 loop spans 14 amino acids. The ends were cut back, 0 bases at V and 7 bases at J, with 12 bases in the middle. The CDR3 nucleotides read TGTGCCATCAGTGAGTCGGCACAGCTGGGTGAAGCTTTCTTT. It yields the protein CAISESAQLGEAFF.

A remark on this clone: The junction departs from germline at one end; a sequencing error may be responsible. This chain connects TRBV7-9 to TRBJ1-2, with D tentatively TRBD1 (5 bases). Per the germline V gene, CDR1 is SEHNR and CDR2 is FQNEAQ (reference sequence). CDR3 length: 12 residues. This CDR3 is CSSRADTRGYTF. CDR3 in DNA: TGTTCCAGCAGGGCTGACACTCGCGGCTACACCTTC.